This T cell receptor (beta chain) was identified in a study of T cells after yellow fever vaccination. The table lists this clonotype with a few counts. Each CDR3 protein is one row after TCRdb ran MiXCR on the 5' RACE reads. The sample holds hundreds of thousands of distinct CDR3 sequences, more than 9% seen once. The ends were cut back, 3 bases at V and 5 bases at J, with 13 bases in the middle. CDR1 is SGHTA and CDR2 is FQGNSA in the germline V gene. The CDR3 spans 14 residues. The chain carries TRBV7-2 and TRBJ2-5; D not resolved. The origin of this receptor is a man aged 30-40 years who received the YFV17D yellow fever vaccine. The sequencing used PBMCs, collected on the day of the yellow fever booster vaccination. Written as DNA, the CDR3 is TGTGCCAGCAGCTTTGGGTTGGGGTGGGAGACCCAGTACTTC. Residues: CASSFGLGWETQYF.